A selection of T cell receptor beta chains follows, all from one sample in a study of vaccination and CD4 T cells after COVID-19. Antigens for these TCRs are unknown. TCRdb independently ran MiXCR on the PCR reads; one entry per CDR3 protein. The data show about 16,000 distinct CDR3 sequences, 48% seen once. The sequencing input was CD4+ T cells from blood, cultured in vitro. All receptors come from a human donor who had recovered from COVID-19. CDR3s include the opening cysteine and the closing phenylalanine or tryptophan.

v_call cdr3_aa
TRBV6-2/TRBV6-3 CASSYVLSNQPQHF
TRBV19 CASSIVGGTGHSNQPQHF
TRBV7-2 CASSLPGATNEKLFF
TRBV6-5 CASSYRGRGTVFF
TRBV19 CASSLRPSYEQYF
TRBV7-3 CASSSAGTGWAGELFF
TRBV2 CASSEVALEAFF
TRBV5-4 CASSSSGGLSTDTQYF
TRBV20-1 CSASLPRGREAFF
TRBV2 CASSLTGFGEQFF
TRBV7-2 CASSLTPWGERPSEQYF
TRBV20-1 CSAEPPGQGSYEQYF
TRBV7-2 CASTSGVAANTEAFF
TRBV11-3 CASSRREFEAFF
TRBV24-1 CATSDFRQGALNEQFF
TRBV29-1 CSAQGAQDGYTF
TRBV20-1 CSAQGGTNTEAFF
TRBV6-2/TRBV6-3 CASRQTGIWTGELFF
TRBV6-1 CASSVTLSAYGYTF
TRBV5-1 CASSLIAGMNTEAFF
TRBV2 CASSGGGQTRKLFF
TRBV5-1 CASRPRQGSGSPLHF
TRBV27 CASSPRGGSNTGELFF
TRBV6-5 CASSSGGWNEQYF
TRBV4-3 CASSHRRGTGNNEQFF
TRBV20-1 CSAREGQTDTQYF
TRBV6-1 CATHWTSGTGELFF
TRBV6-1 CASSQTANTEAFF
TRBV19 CASSRPRTGKLFF
TRBV20-1 CSARLRRSNTEAFF
TRBV6-1 CASSRRGSAQADTQYF
TRBV9 CASSPRGTQSSYNEQFF
TRBV7-6 CASSLKENSPLHF
TRBV12-3/TRBV12-4 CASSLSGLARPGELFF
TRBV7-2 CASSYGRSEAFF
TRBV12-3/TRBV12-4 CAVGVGVYGYTF